The clone carrying this T cell receptor beta chain was seen at least ten times. At one of its ends the junction is not consistent with the germline gene, which may arise from a read error. Other DNA variants within this sample encode the same CDR3. Germline CDR1 reads MDHEN; CDR2 reads SYDVKM. The CDR3 extends over 16 amino acids. Via MiXCR, TCRdb re-called the PCR reads. Of tens of thousands of clones listed, approximately 17% are singletons. This sample stems from a study of metastatic and nonmetastatic thyroid tumors. Overall study: Across blood and tumor or nodule tissue, repertoires from malignant and benign thyroid patients were compared with one another.

Treatment of any kind had been given to no patient before thyroid surgery. Sequenced: tumor tissue. This chain uses TRBV28 with TRBJ1-1, with 8 bases identical to TRBD1. The source of this sequence is a female donor with papillary thyroid cancer or a benign thyroid nodule (not recorded which). Some clones in this sample may be carry-over from other donors' samples. CDR3 sequence (DNA): TGTGCCAGCAGCCCCTTAACAGGGGGGGGCGACACTGAGGCTTTCTTT. Its translation: CASSPLTGGGDTEAFF. The full variable domain, in which reference TRBV28 and TRBJ1-1 provide the parts outside the CDR3, is DVKVTQSSRYLVKRTGEKVFLECVQDMDHENMFWYRQDPGLGLRLIYFSYDVKMKEKGDIPEGYSVSREKKERFSLILESASTNQTSMYLCASSPLTGGGDTEAFFGQGTRLTVV.